This TCR beta chain originates from a study of cytomegalovirus exposure and HLA in healthy donors. Study-level points and caveats: The HLA-A and HLA-B alleles of most subjects were reportedly predicted accurately from TCR beta sequences.

Germline CDR1 is LNHDA and CDR2 is SQIVND (reference sequence). Trimming took off 7 bases at V and 1 base at J, with 11 bases between the two ends. CDR3 length: 13 residues. The sample holds one count of this clone. Its specificity is unknown. Primers for the PCR totalled 60 Vbeta and 13 Jbeta. TCRdb's table, derived via immunoSEQ multiplex PCR, lists solely in-frame clones and lacks some. This sample has 90,000 to 150,000 clones, with about 60% found just once. The sequenced sample was PBMCs. This sequence was found in a middle-aged man in good health and CMV-seropositive. The chain employs TRBV19 and TRBJ2-7; D is perhaps TRBD1 (5 bases). The CDR3 loop is CASMGPVSYEQYF. For the CDR3, the DNA is TGTGCCAGTATGGGGCCAGTTTCCTACGAGCAGTACTTC.